Sequencing of this T cell receptor (beta chain) was carried out in a study of T cell repertoires in cytomegalovirus infection. Study information: In the study, CMV epitopes included recently identified HLA-C-restricted and well-studied HLA-B-restricted ones. Indications came from public TCR beta signatures; they pointed to CMV infection and to a matching HLA type.

MiXCR, run by TCRdb on the reads, gives a single entry per CDR3 protein. The sample holds fewer than 1,000,000 distinct CDR3 sequences; less than 40% are singletons and the top ten take about 14%. This clonotype was picked up a small number of times. No antigen is known for it. This CDR3 region has 18 residues. Germline V gene data show CDR1 as SGHVS and CDR2 as FNYEAQ. Trimming removed 2 bases from V and 4 bases from J, with 20 bases in between. Here the sequenced sample was cultured CD8+ T cells from PBMCs, taken from culture after CMV antigen stimulation. This clonotype was sampled from a human donor in good health (CMV status not recorded). Some clones in this sample may be carry-over from other donors' samples. The J gene is TRBJ2-2, the V gene TRBV7-6; D possibly uses TRBD1 or TRBD2 (7 bases each). DNA for the CDR3: TGTGCCAGCAGCTTACCCCAGGGGGGGCGAAGGGGCACCGGGGAGCTGTTTTTT. As protein: CASSLPQGGRRGTGELFF.